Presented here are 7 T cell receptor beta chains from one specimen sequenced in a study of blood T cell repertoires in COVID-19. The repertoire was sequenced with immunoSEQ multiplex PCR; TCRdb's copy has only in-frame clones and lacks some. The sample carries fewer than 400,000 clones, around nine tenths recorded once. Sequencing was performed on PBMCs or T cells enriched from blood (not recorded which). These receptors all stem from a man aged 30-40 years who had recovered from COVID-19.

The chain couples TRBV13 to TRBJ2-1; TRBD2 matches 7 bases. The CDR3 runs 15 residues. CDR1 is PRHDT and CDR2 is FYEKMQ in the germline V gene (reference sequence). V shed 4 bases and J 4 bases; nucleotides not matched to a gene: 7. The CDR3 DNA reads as TGTGCCAGCAGCTCCCAGCGGGGACCTTACAATGAGCAGTTCTTC. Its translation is CASSSQRGPYNEQFF.

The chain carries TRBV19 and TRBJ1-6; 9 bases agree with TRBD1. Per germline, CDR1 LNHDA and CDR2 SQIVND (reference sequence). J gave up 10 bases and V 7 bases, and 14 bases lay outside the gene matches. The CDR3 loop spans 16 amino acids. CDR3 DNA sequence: TGTGCCAGTACTCCATTAGCGGGACAGGGTAACTCACCCCTCCACTTT. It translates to CASTPLAGQGNSPLHF. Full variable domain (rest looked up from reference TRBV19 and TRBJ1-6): DGGITQSPKYLFRKEGQNVTLSCEQNLNHDAMYWYRQDPGQGLRLIYYSQIVNDFQKGDIAEGYSVSREKKESFPLTVTSAQKNPTAFYLCASTPLAGQGNSPLHFGNGTRLTVT.

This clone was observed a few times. The DNA of the CDR3 is TGTGCCAGCAGCCGCGGGGGGACCTACAATGAGCAGTTCTTC. It translates to CASSRGGTYNEQFF. The chain combines TRBV3-1 (or the pseudogene TRBV3-2) with TRBJ2-1; 8 bases fit TRBD2. The CDR3 covers 14 residues. The germline gives CDR1 LGHDT, CDR2 YNNKEL (reference sequence). V dropped 4 bases and J dropped 2; count of bases not matched to a gene: 1.

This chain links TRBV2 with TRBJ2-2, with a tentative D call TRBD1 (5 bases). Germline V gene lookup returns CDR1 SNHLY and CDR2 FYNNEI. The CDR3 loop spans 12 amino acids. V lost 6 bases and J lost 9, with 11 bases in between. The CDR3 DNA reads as TGTGCCAGCAGGTACCAGGGCCGGGAGCTGTTTTTT. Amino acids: CASRYQGRELFF.

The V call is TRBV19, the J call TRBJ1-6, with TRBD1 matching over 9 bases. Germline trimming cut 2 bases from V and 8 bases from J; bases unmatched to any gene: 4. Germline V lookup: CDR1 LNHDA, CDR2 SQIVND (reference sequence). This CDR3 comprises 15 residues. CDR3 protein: CASSIPRDRDSPLHF. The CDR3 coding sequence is TGTGCCAGTAGTATACCCCGGGACAGGGATTCACCCCTCCACTTT. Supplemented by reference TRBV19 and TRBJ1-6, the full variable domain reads DGGITQSPKYLFRKEGQNVTLSCEQNLNHDAMYWYRQDPGQGLRLIYYSQIVNDFQKGDIAEGYSVSREKKESFPLTVTSAQKNPTAFYLCASSIPRDRDSPLHFGNGTRLTVT.

CDR3: CASSQVTGMEYF. The CDR3 nucleotides are TGTGCCAGCAGCCAAGTCACAGGGATGGAGTACTTC. The rearrangement joins TRBV3-1 (or the pseudogene TRBV3-2) to TRBJ2-5; possible D gene TRBD1, 6 bases. This CDR3 has 12 amino acids. Germline V gives CDR1 LGHDT, CDR2 YNNKEL (reference sequence). The ends were cut back, 1 base at V and 12 bases at J, with 12 bases in the middle.

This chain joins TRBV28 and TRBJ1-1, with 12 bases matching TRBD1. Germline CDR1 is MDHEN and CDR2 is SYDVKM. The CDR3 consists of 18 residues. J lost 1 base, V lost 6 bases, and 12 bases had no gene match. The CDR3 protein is CASRNFRDRGRGNTEAFF. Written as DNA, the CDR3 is TGTGCCAGCAGAAATTTCCGGGACAGGGGGCGAGGGAACACTGAAGCTTTCTTT.